The clone carrying this T cell receptor beta chain was recorded once. Its matching antigen is unknown. The sample comes from a study of cytomegalovirus exposure and HLA in healthy donors. Study results and caveats: Most TCR beta V segments were productive about 90% or about 30% of the time in an earlier analysis.

PCR amplification relied on 60 Vbeta primers (plus 13 Jbeta primers). TCRdb keeps only in-frame clones here, not all; method: immunoSEQ multiplex PCR. The sample yields more than 90,000 clones, about 75% seen once. CDR3 length: 19 residues. Germline V gene data show CDR1 as SGHRS and CDR2 as YFSETQ. V shed 4 bases and J 2 bases; nucleotides not matched to a gene: 14. This clonotype was obtained from a man aged 45-65 years in good health and CMV-seronegative. This chain links TRBV5-1 with TRBJ2-6, with 8 bases lining up with TRBD2. The sample comprised PBMCs. The CDR3 here is CASSPGVRRGVTGANVLTF. The CDR3 DNA sequence: TGCGCCAGCAGCCCGGGGGTACGGCGGGGGGTTACTGGGGCCAACGTCCTGACTTTC.